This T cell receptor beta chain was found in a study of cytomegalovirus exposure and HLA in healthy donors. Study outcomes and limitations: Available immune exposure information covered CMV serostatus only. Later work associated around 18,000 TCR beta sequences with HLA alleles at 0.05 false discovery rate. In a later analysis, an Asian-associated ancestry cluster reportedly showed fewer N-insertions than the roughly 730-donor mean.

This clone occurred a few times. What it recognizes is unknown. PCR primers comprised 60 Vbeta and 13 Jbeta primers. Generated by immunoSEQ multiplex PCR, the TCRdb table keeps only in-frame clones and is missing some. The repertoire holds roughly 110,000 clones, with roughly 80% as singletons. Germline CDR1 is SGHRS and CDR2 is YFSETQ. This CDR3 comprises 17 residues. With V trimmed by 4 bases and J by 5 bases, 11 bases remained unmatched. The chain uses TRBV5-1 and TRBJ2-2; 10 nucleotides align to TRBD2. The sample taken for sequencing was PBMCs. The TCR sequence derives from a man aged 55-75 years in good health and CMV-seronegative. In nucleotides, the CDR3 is TGCGCCAGCAGCCCTACTTCGGGACTAGCGTTTACCGGGGAGCTGTTTTTT. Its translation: CASSPTSGLAFTGELFF.